The rows below give T cell receptor beta chains drawn from one sample of a study of T-cell memory formation after mild COVID-19. From the 5' RACE reads, TCRdb called clonotypes with MiXCR, one entry per CDR3 protein. The sample records more than 150,000 distinct CDR3 sequences, roughly 20% being singletons. The sequenced sample was PBMCs or a T cell subset sorted from them (not recorded which). Every receptor here comes from a man in his late teens or twenties who had mild COVID-19 (a few samples of this study predate the infection). Cell type and time point are not known. CDR3s leave out the opening cysteine and the closing phenylalanine or tryptophan. Fields, in order: D gene, V gene, J gene, CDR3 protein. D genes are given only for firm matches.

>.|TRBV6-5|TRBJ1-6
ASSDLGNGGHSPLH
>TRBD1|TRBV7-3|TRBJ1-1
ASSLKRGQAAEAF
>TRBD2|TRBV5-1|TRBJ2-4
ASSSGTSGLLAKNIQY
>.|TRBV4-2|TRBJ2-5
ASSPEARETQY
>TRBD1|TRBV12-3/TRBV12-4|TRBJ1-2
ASSPGQGARGYT
>.|TRBV18|TRBJ1-1
ASSPQGGATEAF
>.|TRBV12-3/TRBV12-4|TRBJ2-2
ASTTVVSGELF
>TRBD1|TRBV2|TRBJ2-7
AGAGGEWGSQQY
>.|TRBV7-9|TRBJ1-5
ASSLTGNNQPQH
>.|TRBV7-2|TRBJ2-1
ASSRLFSYNEQF
>.|TRBV7-2|TRBJ2-2
ASSLRRAKTGELF
>.|TRBV6-5|TRBJ2-3
ASSPQGTVLDTQY
>TRBD1|TRBV29-1|TRBJ2-2
SVETGEERELF
>.|TRBV6-6|TRBJ2-7
ASSPRQKNEQY
>.|TRBV4-1|TRBJ1-2
ASSQDPWASNYGYT
>.|TRBV5-4|TRBJ2-3
ASSSRGWAQY
>TRBD1|TRBV7-2|TRBJ1-1
ASSLASAGGFTEAF
>.|TRBV9|TRBJ2-2
ASSVGGQPNTGELF
>TRBD1|TRBV6-5|TRBJ2-7
ASSIDRDRSYEQY
>.|TRBV28|TRBJ1-5
ASSLYPSNQPQH
>.|TRBV30|TRBJ2-5
AWSVQGQETQY
>.|TRBV5-4|TRBJ2-2
ASSSQPGELF
>.|TRBV20-1|TRBJ1-1
SVVPNRDGSTEAF
>.|TRBV20-1|TRBJ2-3
SAREPGTSTDTQY
>.|TRBV7-9|TRBJ1-2
ASSLGSSRDLNYGYT
>TRBD1|TRBV5-1|TRBJ1-2
ASSLGQGFNGYT
>.|TRBV5-1|TRBJ2-1
ASTPGWGDNEQF
>.|TRBV5-1|TRBJ1-6
ASRSDGADNSPLH
>.|TRBV4-2|TRBJ2-2
ASSQEGTRGRDTGELF
>.|TRBV6-2/TRBV6-3|TRBJ1-1
ASSYPTAANTEAF
>.|TRBV7-2|TRBJ2-1
ASSLLGALNEQF
>TRBD1|TRBV7-2|TRBJ1-2
ASSPDRSNNYGYT
>TRBD1|TRBV5-1|TRBJ2-5
ASSPGQVGQETQY
>.|TRBV24-1|TRBJ2-2
ATSEPTGDTGELF
>.|TRBV28|TRBJ1-1
ASNAGPGTEAF
>TRBD1|TRBV7-2|TRBJ1-5
ASSSDRVQPQH
>.|TRBV12-3/TRBV12-4|TRBJ2-1
ASSFSASGAGYEQF
>TRBD2|TRBV24-1|TRBJ2-3
AAGGDTDTQY
>.|TRBV24-1|TRBJ2-1
ATSVRAGNEQF
>.|TRBV12-3/TRBV12-4|TRBJ2-3
ATTPRTTDTDTQY
>TRBD1|TRBV29-1|TRBJ2-2
SVEDKAGGHTGELF
>.|TRBV5-1|TRBJ1-1
ASSSGQTTEAF
>TRBD1|TRBV5-1|TRBJ1-2
ASRTGVGGYT
>.|TRBV18|TRBJ1-4
ASSPLGNNNEKLF
>.|TRBV20-1|TRBJ2-6
SAIGTISGANVLT
>TRBD1|TRBV9|TRBJ1-5
ARRQGTQPQH
>.|TRBV30|TRBJ2-5
AWSMSGARGTQY
>.|TRBV3-1|TRBJ2-6
ASSQDLGVLT
>TRBD1|TRBV4-2|TRBJ1-4
ASSQGTGRVGEKLF
>.|TRBV6-5|TRBJ1-2
ASSTRVGEWYGYT
>TRBD1|TRBV7-2|TRBJ2-1
ASSSGQAPYNEQF
>TRBD1|TRBV7-2|TRBJ2-3
ASSADRGNTQY
>.|TRBV20-1|TRBJ2-1
SAHETGGNEQF
>.|TRBV19|TRBJ2-7
ASSRKAVGLLEQY